This T cell receptor beta chain emerged from a study of breast tumors, draining lymph nodes, adjacent tissues listed by TCRdb under 2016. In terms of the full investigation: TCR beta repertoires were compared across tumor, adjacent nontumor tissue and axillary lymph nodes obtained from breast cancer patients. The study was designed to assess the relationships and possible T-cell exchange between tumor, surrounding tissue and draining lymph node repertoires in human breast cancer.

In its sample, this clonotype was seen many times. What this receptor recognizes is not known. Base-call qualities are not available, and no considerably larger clone is one nucleotide away. Lymph node samples were obtained from the axillary draining lymph nodes of breast cancer patients. The trim is 3 bases for V and 6 bases for J, with a gap of 11 bases between the germline ends. From the cysteine through the phenylalanine, the CDR3 covers 14 amino acids. Just CDR3 DNA is preserved here, 42 bases in frame from base 1. CDR1 and CDR2 were assigned from the germline V gene as MNHNS and SASEGT. Sequenced on an Illumina HiSeq 2000. Multiplex PCR amplification was used to generate the TCR beta chain libraries. The amplified TCR beta chain products were analyzed by high-throughput sequencing. TCRdb handled the public reads itself, with Q25 trimming in fastp and clone calling in MiXCR, and kept productive beta chains. Rows matching on CDR3 protein sequence are summarized as one entry with the most common DNA and genes. In all, the sample holds 150,000 to 200,000 distinct CDR3 sequences, and 30% to 35% of those were seen once. In total, the top ten clones hold about 4% of the sample.

What the research found in general, with its limitations: Tumor T-cell repertoires showed less diversity than lymph node repertoires and more diversity than nontumor tissue repertoires, and tumor T-cell repertoires showed preferential V and J gene usage. The data were judged consistent with most tumor T cells deriving from the lymph node and then expanding within tumor tissue. The study presented the conclusion that tumor T cells originate in lymph nodes as consistent with a hypothesis, not as something directly demonstrated. In luminal-like breast cancer, tumor and nontumor tissue repertoires resembled each other significantly more than in basal-like breast cancer.

The sequence derives from a female donor with breast cancer. Some clones in this sample may be carry-over from other donors' samples. Source material: axillary lymph node tissue. The rearrangement joined TRBV6-1 to TRBJ1-4, and TRBD1 may be the D gene, going by 6 matching bases. The CDR3 protein is CASSDRGEDEKLFF. Here is the DNA: TGTGCCAGCAGTGACAGGGGTGAGGATGAAAAACTGTTTTTT.